The T cell receptor beta chain described here comes from a study of radiotherapy plus CTLA-4 blockade in lung cancer. Findings and caveats of the study: Early blood T cell clone dynamics, with interferon-beta, were reported to best predict response.

Using immunoSEQ multiplex PCR, the repertoire was profiled, and TCRdb retains in-frame clones only, with some absent. This sample carries some 110,000 clones, roughly 74% of them seen once, and the ten largest clones take roughly 5.3%. The CDR3 runs to 19 residues. Germline V gene lookup returns CDR1 GTSNPN and CDR2 SVGIG (reference sequence). Unmatched junction bases numbered 17, after V lost 5 bases and J lost 0 bases. Lung cancer patients with chemo-refractory metastatic non-small-cell disease were given focal radiation plus CTLA-4 blockade with ipilimumab. In this sample, this clone turned up once. Antigen: not known.

The gene calls are TRBV30 and TRBJ2-1; 9 nucleotides agree with TRBD2. This sample comprised peripheral blood, obtained from a patient treated with radiotherapy plus ipilimumab. The TCR comes from a human donor with non-small cell lung cancer who had a partial response to radiotherapy plus ipilimumab. The CDR3: CAWGRGLAGPGSSYNEQFF. CDR3 DNA: TGTGCCTGGGGGAGGGGGCTAGCGGGACCTGGTAGCTCCTACAATGAGCAGTTCTTC.